This TCR beta chain is from a study of T cells in Graves' hyperthyroidism and ophthalmopathy. Study context: Upon initial diagnosis and before any treatment, peripheral blood was collected.

RNA transcripts yielded amplified TCR beta CDR3 regions. HTBI primers were employed in a first-round RT-PCR of the TCR CDR3. TCRdb called the multiplex PCR reads again in MiXCR, with one record for every CDR3 protein. This table holds 500,000 or so distinct CDR3 sequences, roughly a sixth found once. Germline V CDR1 and CDR2: MDHEN, SYDVKM. CDR3 length equals 13 residues. V was clipped by 6 bases and J by 0 bases, with 9 bases between them. The chain employs TRBV28 and TRBJ2-7; D tentatively reads TRBD1 or TRBD2 (5 bases each). The TCR originated in a woman aged 18 to 35 with Graves' ophthalmopathy. Sequencing was carried out using blood. The chain's CDR3 is CASRIGTSYEQYF. CDR3 sequence (DNA): TGTGCCAGCAGAATAGGGACCTCCTACGAGCAGTACTTC.